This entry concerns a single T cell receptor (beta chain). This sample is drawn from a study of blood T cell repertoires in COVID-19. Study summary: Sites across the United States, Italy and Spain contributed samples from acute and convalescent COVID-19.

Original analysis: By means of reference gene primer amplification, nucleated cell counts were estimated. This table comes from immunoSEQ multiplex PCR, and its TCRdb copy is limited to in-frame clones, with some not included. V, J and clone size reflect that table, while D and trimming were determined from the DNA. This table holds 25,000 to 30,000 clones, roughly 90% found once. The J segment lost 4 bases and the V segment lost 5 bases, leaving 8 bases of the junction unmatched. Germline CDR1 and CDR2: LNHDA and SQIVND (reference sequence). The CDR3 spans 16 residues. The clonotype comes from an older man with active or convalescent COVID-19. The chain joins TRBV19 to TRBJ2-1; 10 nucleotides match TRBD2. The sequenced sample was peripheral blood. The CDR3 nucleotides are TGTGCCAGTAGTGCGGCCGGGACTAGCGTTTACAATGAGCAGTTCTTC. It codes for CASSAAGTSVYNEQFF.